This T cell receptor beta chain comes out of a study of blood T cell repertoires in COVID-19. At the level of the study: Acute and convalescent COVID-19 samples came from the United States, Italy and Spain.

The authors' processing: Estimation of nucleated cell counts was performed using reference gene primer amplification. Clones were read by immunoSEQ multiplex PCR, and TCRdb kept only the in-frame ones, dropping some. For V, J and clone size, that table is used; D and trimming come from the DNA. Here the sample spans around 100,000 clones, more than 75% being singletons. Sequenced sample: peripheral blood. This TCR was sampled from a man in his thirties or forties in a cohort sampled during active COVID-19.

CDR3 bases: TGTGCCAGCACCTTAGGACAGCGAACTTCCTACGAGCAGTACTTC. This gives the protein CASTLGQRTSYEQYF. The chain carries TRBV6-5 and TRBJ2-7, with D maybe TRBD1 (6 bases). Trimming removed 7 bases from V and 1 base from J, with 17 bases in between. Germline-derived CDR1 and CDR2 are MNHEY and SVGAGI. The CDR3 runs 15 residues.